This TCR beta chain was recorded in a study of blood T cell repertoires in COVID-19. Study summary: Samples representing acute and convalescent COVID-19 were sourced from the United States, Italy and Spain.

Using immunoSEQ multiplex PCR, the repertoire was profiled, and TCRdb retains in-frame clones only, with some absent. The sample records some 110,000 clones, less than 85% being singletons. CDR1 and CDR2 from the germline V gene are SNHLY and FYNNEI. V was cut by 8 bases and J by 7 bases, with 12 bases left in between. CDR3 size: 13 residues. Material for sequencing was peripheral blood. The V and J genes are TRBV2 and TRBJ1-6; possibly TRBD1 for D (6 bases). This TCR derives from a woman aged 55-69 years with acute or convalescent COVID-19. The CDR3 DNA is TGTGCCAGCGCAGGGGAGTTCAATTCACCCCTCCACTTT. Amino acids: CASAGEFNSPLHF.